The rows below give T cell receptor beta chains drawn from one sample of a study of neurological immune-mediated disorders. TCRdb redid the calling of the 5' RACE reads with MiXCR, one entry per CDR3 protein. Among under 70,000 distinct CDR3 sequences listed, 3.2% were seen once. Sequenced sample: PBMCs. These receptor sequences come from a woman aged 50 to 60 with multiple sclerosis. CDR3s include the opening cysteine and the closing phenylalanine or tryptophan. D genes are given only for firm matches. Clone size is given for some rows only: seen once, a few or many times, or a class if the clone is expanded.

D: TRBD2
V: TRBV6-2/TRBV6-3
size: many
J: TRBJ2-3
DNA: TGTGCCAGCAGGACTAGCGGGGCCCTCACAGATACGCAGTATTTT
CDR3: CASRTSGALTDTQYF

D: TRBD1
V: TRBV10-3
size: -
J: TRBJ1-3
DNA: TGTGCCATCAGTGACGGACAGGGCCTCTCTGGAAAAAACATATATTTT
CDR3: CAISDGQGLSGKNIYF

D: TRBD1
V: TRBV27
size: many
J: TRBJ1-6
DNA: TGTGCCAGCAGTTGGACAGGGGGCTATAATTCACCCCTCCACTTT
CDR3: CASSWTGGYNSPLHF

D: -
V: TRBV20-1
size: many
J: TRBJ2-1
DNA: TGCAGTGCTAGTACGGGGGATGAGCAGTTCTTC
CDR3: CSASTGDEQFF

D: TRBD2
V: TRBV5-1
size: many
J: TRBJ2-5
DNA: TGCGCCAGCAGCTCTATAGCGGGAGGGCCGGAAGAGACCCAGTACTTC
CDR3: CASSSIAGGPEETQYF

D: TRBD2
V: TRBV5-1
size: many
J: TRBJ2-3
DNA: TGCGCCAGCAGCTTGGCGTCAGCGGGGTCAGATACGCAGTATTTT
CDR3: CASSLASAGSDTQYF

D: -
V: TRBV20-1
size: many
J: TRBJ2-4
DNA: TGCAGTGCCACAGTCAGGGGGGATCGGCAAAACATTCAGTACTTC
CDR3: CSATVRGDRQNIQYF

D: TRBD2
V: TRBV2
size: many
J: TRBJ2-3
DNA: TGTGCCAGCAGCAAAAAAACTAGCGGGGGCACAGATACGCAGTATTTT
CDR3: CASSKKTSGGTDTQYF

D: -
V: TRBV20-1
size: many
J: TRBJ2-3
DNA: TGCAGTGCCCGCTTTGGGCCAGATACGCAGTATTTT
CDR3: CSARFGPDTQYF

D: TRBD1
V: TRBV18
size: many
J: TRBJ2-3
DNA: TGTGCCAGCTCACCCAATCGGCAGGGGGGCACAGATACGCAGTATTTT
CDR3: CASSPNRQGGTDTQYF

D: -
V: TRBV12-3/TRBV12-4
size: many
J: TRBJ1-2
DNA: TGTGCCAGCAGCGCGGGAGGGGGGGTTCGGAGCTACACCTTC
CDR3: CASSAGGGVRSYTF

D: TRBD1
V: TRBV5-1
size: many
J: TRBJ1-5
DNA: TGCGCCAGCAGCTGGACAGGGGACGGCCAGCCCCAGCATTTT
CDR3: CASSWTGDGQPQHF

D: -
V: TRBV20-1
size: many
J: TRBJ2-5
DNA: TGCAGTGCTAGAGTGTGGGGGTTGCTAGAGACCCAGTACTTC
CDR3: CSARVWGLLETQYF

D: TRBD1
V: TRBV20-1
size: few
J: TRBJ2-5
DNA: TGCAGTGCTAGAGAGGGTTGGACAGGACTTGTTGGACCAAGAGAGACCCAGTACTTC
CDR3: CSAREGWTGLVGPRETQYF

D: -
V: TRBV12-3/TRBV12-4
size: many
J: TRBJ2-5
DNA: TGTGCCAGCAGTTTTTCGAGGCGACGGGCAGAGACCCAGTACTTC
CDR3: CASSFSRRRAETQYF

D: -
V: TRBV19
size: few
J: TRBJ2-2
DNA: TGTGCCAGTAGTCCCTCAATGGGCGGGGAGCTGTTTTTT
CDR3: CASSPSMGGELFF